This record concerns one T cell receptor beta chain sequence. Its matching antigen is unknown. The sample belongs to a study of cytomegalovirus exposure and HLA in healthy donors. Study-wide results and caveats: In a later analysis, a missense DCLRE1C variant was linked to TCR beta V- and J-gene trimming. The study labeled 164 TCR beta chains cytomegalovirus-associated. Within an earlier analysis, most TCR beta V segments proved productive either about 87% or about 30% of the time. A further, later analysis showed that HLA-associated TCR beta chains (compared with equally common others) were more clonally expanded.

13 Jbeta primers and 60 Vbeta primers were used for the PCR. TCRdb's copy holds only in-frame clones and misses some; the assay was immunoSEQ multiplex PCR. The profile shows roughly 240,000 clones, around 78% of them singletons. Trimming took 4 bases from V and 6 from J; bases not matched to a gene: 5. CDR1 MGHRA and CDR2 YSYEKL come from the germline V gene. This CDR3 region has 15 residues. The chain employs TRBV4-1 and TRBJ2-1; TRBD1 aligns across 11 bases. The clonotype originates from a boy aged 10-17 years in good health and CMV-seronegative. Sequenced: PBMCs. The CDR3 reads CASSRRDRGINEQFF. CDR3 in DNA: TGCGCCAGCAGCCGGAGGGACAGGGGGATCAATGAGCAGTTCTTC.